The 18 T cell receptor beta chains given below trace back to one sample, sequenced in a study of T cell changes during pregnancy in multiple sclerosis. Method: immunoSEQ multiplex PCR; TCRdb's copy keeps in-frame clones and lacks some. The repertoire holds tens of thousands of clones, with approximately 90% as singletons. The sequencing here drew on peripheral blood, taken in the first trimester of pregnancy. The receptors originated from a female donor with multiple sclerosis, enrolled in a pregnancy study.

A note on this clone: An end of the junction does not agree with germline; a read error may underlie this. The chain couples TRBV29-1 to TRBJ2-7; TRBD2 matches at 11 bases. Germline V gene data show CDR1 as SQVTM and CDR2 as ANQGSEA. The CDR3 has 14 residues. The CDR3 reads CSVRLAGGLYGQYF. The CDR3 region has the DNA TGCAGCGTTAGATTAGCGGGAGGGTTGTACGGGCAGTACTTC.

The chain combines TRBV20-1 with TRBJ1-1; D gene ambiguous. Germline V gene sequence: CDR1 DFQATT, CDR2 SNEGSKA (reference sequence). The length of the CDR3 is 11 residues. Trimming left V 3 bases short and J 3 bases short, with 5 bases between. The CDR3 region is CSARGDTEAFF. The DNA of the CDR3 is TGCAGTGCTAGGGGAGACACTGAAGCTTTCTTT.

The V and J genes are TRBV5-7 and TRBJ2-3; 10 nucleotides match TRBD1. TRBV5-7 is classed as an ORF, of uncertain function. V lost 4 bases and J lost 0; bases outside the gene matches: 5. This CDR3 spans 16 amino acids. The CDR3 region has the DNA TGTGCCAGCAGCCATCGACAGGGGGCCAGCACAGATACGCAGTATTTT. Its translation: CASSHRQGASTDTQYF.

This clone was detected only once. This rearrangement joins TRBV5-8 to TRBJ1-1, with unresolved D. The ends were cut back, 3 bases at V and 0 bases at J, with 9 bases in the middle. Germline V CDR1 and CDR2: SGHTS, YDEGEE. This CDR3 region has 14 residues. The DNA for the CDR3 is TGTGCCAGCAGCTCTGGGCAGATGAACACTGAAGCTTTCTTT. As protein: CASSSGQMNTEAFF.

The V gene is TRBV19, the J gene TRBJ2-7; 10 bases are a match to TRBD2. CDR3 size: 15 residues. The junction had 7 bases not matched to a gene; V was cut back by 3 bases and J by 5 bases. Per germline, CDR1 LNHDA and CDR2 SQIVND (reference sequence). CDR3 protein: CASSISSGGVDEQYF. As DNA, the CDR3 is TGTGCCAGTAGTATTTCTAGCGGGGGAGTGGACGAGCAGTACTTC. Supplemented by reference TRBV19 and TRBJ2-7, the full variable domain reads DGGITQSPKYLFRKEGQNVTLSCEQNLNHDAMYWYRQDPGQGLRLIYYSQIVNDFQKGDIAEGYSVSREKKESFPLTVTSAQKNPTAFYLCASSISSGGVDEQYFGPGTRLTVT.

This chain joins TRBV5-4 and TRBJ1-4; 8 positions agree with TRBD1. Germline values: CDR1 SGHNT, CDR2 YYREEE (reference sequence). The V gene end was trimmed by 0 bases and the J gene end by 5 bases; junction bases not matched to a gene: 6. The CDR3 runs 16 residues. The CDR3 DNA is TGTGCCAGCAGCTTGGGGGCGACAGGGGCAAATGAAAAACTGTTTTTT. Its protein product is CASSLGATGANEKLFF. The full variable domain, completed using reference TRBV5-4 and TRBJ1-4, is ETGVTQSPTHLIKTRGQQVTLRCSSQSGHNTVSWYQQALGQGPQFIFQYYREEENGRGNFPPRFSGLQFPNYSSELNVNALELDDSALYLCASSLGATGANEKLFFGSGTQLSVL.

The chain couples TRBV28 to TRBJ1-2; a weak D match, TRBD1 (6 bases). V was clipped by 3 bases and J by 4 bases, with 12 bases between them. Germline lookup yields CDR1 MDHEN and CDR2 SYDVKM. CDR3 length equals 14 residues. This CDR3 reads CASSLDSNSYGYTF. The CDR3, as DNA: TGTGCCAGCAGTTTGGACAGTAATTCCTATGGCTACACCTTC.

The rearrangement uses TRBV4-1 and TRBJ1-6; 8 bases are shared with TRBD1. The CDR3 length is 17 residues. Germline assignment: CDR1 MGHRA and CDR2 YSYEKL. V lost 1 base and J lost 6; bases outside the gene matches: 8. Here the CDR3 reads CASSQGLTGGGNSPLHF. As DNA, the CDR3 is TGCGCCAGCAGCCAAGGCCTCACAGGGGGAGGTAATTCACCCCTCCACTTT.

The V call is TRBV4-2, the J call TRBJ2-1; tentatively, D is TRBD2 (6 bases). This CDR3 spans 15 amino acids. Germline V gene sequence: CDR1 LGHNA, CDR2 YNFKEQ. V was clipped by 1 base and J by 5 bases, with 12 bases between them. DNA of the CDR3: TGTGCCAGCAGCCAAGCGAGACTAGAAAACAATGAGCAGTTCTTC. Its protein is CASSQARLENNEQFF.

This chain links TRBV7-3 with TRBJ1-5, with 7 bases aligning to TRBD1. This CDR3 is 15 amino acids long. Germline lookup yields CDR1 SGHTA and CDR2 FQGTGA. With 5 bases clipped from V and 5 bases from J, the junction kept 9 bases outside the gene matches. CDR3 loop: CASSPTGMFDQPQHF. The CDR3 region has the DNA TGTGCCAGCAGCCCGACAGGGATGTTCGATCAGCCCCAGCATTTT.

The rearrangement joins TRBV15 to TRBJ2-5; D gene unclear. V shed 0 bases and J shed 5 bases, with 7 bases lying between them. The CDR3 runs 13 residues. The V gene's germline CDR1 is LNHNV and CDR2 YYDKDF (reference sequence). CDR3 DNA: TGTGCCACCAGCAGAGATCGGAGTGAGACCCAGTACTTC. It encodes CATSRDRSETQYF.

This chain's CDR3 is CASSLIRIAGEKLFF. CDR3 coding DNA: TGTGCCAGCAGTTTAATCAGGATCGCAGGGGAAAAACTGTTTTTT. The V and J genes are TRBV28 and TRBJ1-4, with D perhaps matching TRBD1 (5 bases). Per germline, CDR1 MDHEN and CDR2 SYDVKM. Between the trimmed V and J ends, which lost 2 bases and 8 bases, there was a span of 15 bases. This CDR3 has 15 amino acids. Full variable domain (missing parts from reference TRBV28 and TRBJ1-4): DVKVTQSSRYLVKRTGEKVFLECVQDMDHENMFWYRQDPGLGLRLIYFSYDVKMKEKGDIPEGYSVSREKKERFSLILESASTNQTSMYLCASSLIRIAGEKLFFGSGTQLSVL.

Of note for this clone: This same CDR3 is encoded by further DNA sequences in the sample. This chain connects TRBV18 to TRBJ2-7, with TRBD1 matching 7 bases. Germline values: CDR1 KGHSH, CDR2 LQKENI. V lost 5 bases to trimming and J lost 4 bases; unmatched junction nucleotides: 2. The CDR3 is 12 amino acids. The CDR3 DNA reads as TGTGCCAGCTCATCCAGGGGGTACGAGCAGTACTTC. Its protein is CASSSRGYEQYF. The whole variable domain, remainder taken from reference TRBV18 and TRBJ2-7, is NAGVMQNPRHLVRRRGQEARLRCSPMKGHSHVYWYRQLPEEGLKFMVYLQKENIIDESGMPKERFSAEFPKEGPSILRIQQVVRGDSAAYFCASSSRGYEQYFGPGTRLTVT.

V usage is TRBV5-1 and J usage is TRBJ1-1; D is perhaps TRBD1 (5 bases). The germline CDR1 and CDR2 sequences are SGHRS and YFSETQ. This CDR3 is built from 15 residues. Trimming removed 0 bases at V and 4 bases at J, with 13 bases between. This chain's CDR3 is CASSLERQGGTEAFF. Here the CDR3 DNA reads TGCGCCAGCAGCTTGGAGAGGCAGGGCGGCACTGAAGCTTTCTTT.

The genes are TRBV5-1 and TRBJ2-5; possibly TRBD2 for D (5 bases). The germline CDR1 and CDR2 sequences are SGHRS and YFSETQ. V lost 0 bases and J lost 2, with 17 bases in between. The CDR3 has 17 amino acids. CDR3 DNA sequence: TGCGCCAGCAGCTTGGGGGTTTCCCGGGAACGACAAGAGACCCAGTACTTC. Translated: CASSLGVSRERQETQYF.

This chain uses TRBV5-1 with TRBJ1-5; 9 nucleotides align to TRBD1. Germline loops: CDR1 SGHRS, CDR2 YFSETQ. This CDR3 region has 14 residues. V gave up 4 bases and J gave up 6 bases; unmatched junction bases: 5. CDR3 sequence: CASSPTGGIQPQHF. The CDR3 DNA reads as TGCGCCAGCAGCCCCACAGGGGGCATTCAGCCCCAGCATTTT.

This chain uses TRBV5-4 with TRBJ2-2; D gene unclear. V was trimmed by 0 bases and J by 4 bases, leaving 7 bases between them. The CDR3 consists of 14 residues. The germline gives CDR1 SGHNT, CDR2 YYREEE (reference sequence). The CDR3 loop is CASSLVEATGELFF. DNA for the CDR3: TGTGCCAGCAGCTTGGTAGAGGCCACCGGGGAGCTGTTTTTT. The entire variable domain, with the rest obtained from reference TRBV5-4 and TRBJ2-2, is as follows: ETGVTQSPTHLIKTRGQQVTLRCSSQSGHNTVSWYQQALGQGPQFIFQYYREEENGRGNFPPRFSGLQFPNYSSELNVNALELDDSALYLCASSLVEATGELFFGEGSRLTVL.

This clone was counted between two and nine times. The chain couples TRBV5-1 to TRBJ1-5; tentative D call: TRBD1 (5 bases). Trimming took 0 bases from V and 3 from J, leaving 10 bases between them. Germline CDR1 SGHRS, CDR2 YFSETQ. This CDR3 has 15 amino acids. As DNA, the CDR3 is TGCGCCAGCAGCTTGGGAGACAGCCTCAATCAGCCCCAGCATTTT. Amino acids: CASSLGDSLNQPQHF.